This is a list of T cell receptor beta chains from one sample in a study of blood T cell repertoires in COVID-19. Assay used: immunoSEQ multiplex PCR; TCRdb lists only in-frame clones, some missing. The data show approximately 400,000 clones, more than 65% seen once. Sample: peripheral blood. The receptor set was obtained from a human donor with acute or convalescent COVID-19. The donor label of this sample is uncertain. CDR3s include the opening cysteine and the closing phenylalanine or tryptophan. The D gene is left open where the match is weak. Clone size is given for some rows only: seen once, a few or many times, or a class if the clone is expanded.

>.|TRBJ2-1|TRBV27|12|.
TGTGCCAGCAGTCTAGGTTTCGATGAGCAGTTCTTC
CASSLGFDEQFF
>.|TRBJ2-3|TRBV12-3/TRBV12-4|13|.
TGTGCCTCATGGACAGTTAACACAGATACGCAGTATTTT
CASWTVNTDTQYF
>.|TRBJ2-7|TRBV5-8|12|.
TGTGCCAGCAGCTTACCGCCCTACGAGCAATACTTC
CASSLPPYEQYF
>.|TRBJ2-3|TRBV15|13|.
TGTGCCACCACCCAGGGTCTAACAGATACGCAGTATTTT
CATTQGLTDTQYF
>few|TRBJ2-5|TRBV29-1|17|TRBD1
TGCAGCGTTGAAGCGGCCTTTCCCCGGGACAGCCAAGAGACCCAGTACTTC
CSVEAAFPRDSQETQYF
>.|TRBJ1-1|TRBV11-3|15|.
TGTGCCAGCAGCTTAGATGGGCGAGTGAACACTGAAGCTTTCTTT
CASSLDGRVNTEAFF
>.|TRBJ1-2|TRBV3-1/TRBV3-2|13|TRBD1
TGTGCCAGCAGCCCGAGGACAGGGGAGGGCTACACCTTC
CASSPRTGEGYTF
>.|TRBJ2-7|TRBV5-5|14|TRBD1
TGTGCCAGCAGCTTGGGGTTACAGGGGGGCGAGCAGTACTTC
CASSLGLQGGEQYF
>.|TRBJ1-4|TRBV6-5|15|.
TGTGCCAGCAGTTACTCTGGAGGGGCTACGGGAAAACTGTTTTTT
CASSYSGGATGKLFF
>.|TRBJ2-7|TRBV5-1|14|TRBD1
TGCGCCAGCAGCTTCCGGGACAGCACCTACGAGCAGTACTTC
CASSFRDSTYEQYF
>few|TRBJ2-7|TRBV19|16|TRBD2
TGTGCCAGTAGGGAACCGACTAGCGGGAGGTGGTACGAGCAGTACTTC
CASREPTSGRWYEQYF
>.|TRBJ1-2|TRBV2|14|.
TGTGCCAGCGCCGACAGAAACGCTAACTATGGCTACACCTTC
CASADRNANYGYTF
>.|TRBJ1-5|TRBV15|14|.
TGTGCCACCAGCAGACAGGTGAAGAATCAGCCCCAGCATTTT
CATSRQVKNQPQHF
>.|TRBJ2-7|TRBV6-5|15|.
TGTGCCAGCAGTTACAGTGTTAGCGGTCCCTACGAGCAGTACTTC
CASSYSVSGPYEQYF
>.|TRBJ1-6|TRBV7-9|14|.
TGTGCCAGCAGCTTAGAACAGTATAATTCACCCCTCCACTTT
CASSLEQYNSPLHF
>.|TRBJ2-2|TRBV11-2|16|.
TGTGCCAGCAGCTTAGATCCTGGAGTGTACACCGGGGAGCTGTTTTTT
CASSLDPGVYTGELFF
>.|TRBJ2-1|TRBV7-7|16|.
TGTGCCAGCAGCCCGAGCGGCGACTATTCCTACAATGAGCAGTTCTTC
CASSPSGDYSYNEQFF
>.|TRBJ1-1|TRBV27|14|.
TGTGCCAGCAGTCCCCGAGGGCTGAGAACTGAAGCTTTCTTT
CASSPRGLRTEAFF
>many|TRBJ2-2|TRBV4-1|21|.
TGCGCCAGCAGCCTAAGAAGGGGTGACCCGTCCCTTCGCCCTTCCACCGGGGAGCTGTTTTTT
CASSLRRGDPSLRPSTGELFF
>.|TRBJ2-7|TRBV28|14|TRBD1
TGTGCCAGCAGTTCGTCGACAGGGTTCCACGAGCAGTACTTC
CASSSSTGFHEQYF
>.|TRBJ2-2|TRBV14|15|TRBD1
TGTGCCAGCAGCCGACAGGGGTGGGCCACCGGGGAGCTGTTTTTT
CASSRQGWATGELFF
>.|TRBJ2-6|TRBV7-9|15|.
TGTGCCAGCAGTTTCGGGGGAACTGGGGCCAACGTCCTGACTTTC
CASSFGGTGANVLTF
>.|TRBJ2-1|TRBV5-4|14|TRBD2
TGTGCCAGCAGCATCGGCGGGAGGGCCGGTGAGCAGTTCTTC
CASSIGGRAGEQFF
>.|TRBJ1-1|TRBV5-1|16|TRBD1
TGCGCCAGCAGCCACCGGGGACAGGGGGCGCGGACTGAAGCTTTCTTT
CASSHRGQGARTEAFF
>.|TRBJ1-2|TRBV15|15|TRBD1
TGTGCCACCAGCAGAGTTAGACAGGGGGCGCTTGGCTACACCTTC
CATSRVRQGALGYTF
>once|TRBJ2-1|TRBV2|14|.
TGTGCCAGCAGGCCCCGACTTCTCTACAATGAGCAGTTCTTC
CASRPRLLYNEQFF
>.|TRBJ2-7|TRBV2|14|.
TGTGCCAGCAGTGTGGAGACAGGTAGCTACGAGCAGTACTTC
CASSVETGSYEQYF
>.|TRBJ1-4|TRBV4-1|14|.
TGCGCCAGCAGTGACCGGGGGGGAGGTGAAAAACTGTTTTTT
CASSDRGGGEKLFF